Described below is a single T cell receptor (beta chain) sequence and its context. Its specificity is unknown. This CDR3 spans 13 amino acids. Germline V lookup: CDR1 SGHNT, CDR2 YYREEE (reference sequence). Trimming shortened V by 1 base and J by 2 bases, and 6 bases separated the two germline ends. A marrow graft followed busulfan-fludarabine conditioning, with cyclophosphamide on days +3 and +4. The sample belongs to a study of T cells after posttransplantation cyclophosphamide. Points from the study as a whole: After PTCy, TRB diversity resembled that of CNI/methotrexate controls.

Clones were read by immunoSEQ multiplex PCR, and TCRdb kept only the in-frame ones, dropping some. Here the sample spans around 2,300 clones, 69% being singletons. The sequence was collected from a male patient aged 55 to 69 who received an allogeneic stem cell transplant from a related donor and was CMV-positive. The T cells may come from the graft donor. The sequencing used PBMCs, collected after allogeneic stem cell transplant with posttransplant cyclophosphamide. The chain employs TRBV5-4 and TRBJ1-2; D unresolved. The CDR3 DNA sequence: TGTGCCAGCAGCTTGTACGGGAACTATGGCTACACCTTC. Its translation: CASSLYGNYGYTF.